The next 13 T cell receptor beta chains were all read from a single sample in a study of CD8 T cells in Susac syndrome. Random hexamers were used to reverse transcribe an amount of about 0.5 to 1 ug RNA. One entry per CDR3 protein results from TCRdb running MiXCR on the immunoSEQ multiplex PCR reads. The sample records about 250,000 distinct CDR3 sequences, 80% to 95% being singletons. Material: CD4+ T cells from PBMCs. The receptors originated from a human donor with multiple sclerosis.

This chain connects TRBV12-3 or TRBV12-4 to TRBJ1-1; tentatively, D is TRBD1 (5 bases). V dropped 7 bases and J dropped 4 bases, with 16 bases sitting between them. CDR3 length equals 14 residues. CDR3 amino acids: CASTTGRWATEAFF. CDR3 bases: TGTGCCAGCACCACGGGACGCTGGGCCACTGAAGCTTTCTTT.

The rearrangement joins TRBV29-1 to TRBJ2-3, with TRBD2 matching 8 bases. J lost 4 bases, V lost 1 base, and 13 bases had no gene match. The CDR3 extends over 17 amino acids. Germline CDR1 and CDR2: SQVTM and ANQGSEA. The CDR3, as DNA: TGCAGCGTTGAAGGCGGGGGGTCCCCTATTCCGCCAGATACGCAGTATTTT. Translated, it gives CSVEGGGSPIPPDTQYF.

The rearrangement links TRBV6-5 to TRBJ2-2; either TRBD1 or TRBD2 may supply D (5 bases each). The V gene lost 1 base and the J gene lost 4 bases, with 13 bases spanning the gap. Per the germline V gene, CDR1 is MNHEY and CDR2 is SVGAGI. CDR3 size: 16 residues. The CDR3 loop reads CASSYWAGSVTGELFF. The CDR3 nucleotides read TGTGCCAGCAGTTACTGGGCAGGGAGCGTCACCGGGGAGCTGTTTTTT.

The chain has TRBV3-1 and TRBJ1-5; perhaps TRBD1 as D (5 bases). The germline V and J ends were trimmed by 4 bases and 6 bases, with 16 bases remaining between them. CDR3 size: 15 residues. The germline gives CDR1 LGHDT, CDR2 YNNKEL (reference sequence). As DNA, the CDR3 is TGTGCCAGCAGCCTCGGGACCGTTGGGGGTCAGCCCCAGCATTTT. As protein: CASSLGTVGGQPQHF.

The V gene is TRBV9, the J gene TRBJ2-1; D ambiguous. The CDR3 sequence is 12 residues long. V was cut by 1 base and J by 6 bases, with 5 bases left in between. CDR1 and CDR2 (germline): SGDLS, YYNGEE. The CDR3 loop is CASSVKFNEQFF. CDR3 nucleotides: TGTGCCAGCAGCGTAAAGTTCAATGAGCAGTTCTTC.

This sequence joins TRBV28 and TRBJ2-7, with TRBD1 identical over 8 bases. Trimming cost V 4 bases and J 3 bases; bases outside gene matches: 8. Germline CDR1 MDHEN, CDR2 SYDVKM. The length of the CDR3 is 15 residues. DNA of the CDR3: TGTGCCAGCAGTTCCCCCGGGACAGGAGTCTACGAGCAGTACGTC. Translated: CASSSPGTGVYEQYV.

V usage is TRBV29-1 and J usage is TRBJ2-1, with D perhaps matching TRBD1 (5 bases). Germline V lookup: CDR1 SQVTM, CDR2 ANQGSEA. V gave up 3 bases and J gave up 7 bases, with 16 bases separating them. The CDR3 contains 14 residues. CDR3 sequence reads: CSVEGRVMGNEQFF. The CDR3 DNA sequence: TGCAGCGTTGAGGGCAGGGTGATGGGGAATGAGCAGTTCTTC.

This sequence joins TRBV3-1 and TRBJ2-1; 11 nucleotides agree with TRBD2. The CDR3 is made up of 16 amino acids. Germline-derived CDR1 and CDR2 are LGHDT and YNNKEL (reference sequence). Trimming removed 3 bases from V and 3 bases from J; junction bases left unmatched: 4. CDR3 coding DNA: TGTGCCAGCAGCCACATGGGACTAGCGGACTACAATGAGCAGTTCTTC. It yields the protein CASSHMGLADYNEQFF.

This chain joins TRBV30 and TRBJ1-6; the D gene is possibly TRBD1 (5 bases). CDR1 and CDR2 (germline): GTSNPN, SVGIG (reference sequence). The CDR3 consists of 16 residues. Trimming took 2 bases from V and 7 from J, leaving 18 bases between them. CDR3: CAWSSIGRGLNSPLHF. Here the CDR3 DNA reads TGTGCCTGGAGTTCCATCGGGCGGGGGTTGAATTCACCCCTCCACTTT.

The rearrangement joins TRBV2 to TRBJ1-1, with D unresolved. The CDR3 loop spans 11 amino acids. The V gene's germline CDR1 is SNHLY and CDR2 FYNNEI. Trimming removed 4 bases at V and 5 bases at J, with 5 bases between. CDR3 region: CASSVGTEAFF. The CDR3 region has the DNA TGTGCCAGCAGTGTTGGGACTGAAGCTTTCTTT.

V gene TRBV3-1 combines with J gene TRBJ1-3; TRBD1 might be the D (5 bases). Trimming stripped 2 bases from V and 6 bases from J, with 11 bases between. This CDR3 is 14 amino acids long. Per germline, CDR1 LGHDT and CDR2 YNNKEL (reference sequence). The CDR3 is CASSQQGGENTIYF. The DNA for the CDR3 is TGTGCCAGCAGCCAACAGGGAGGAGAAAACACCATATATTTT.

This sequence joins TRBV20-1 and TRBJ2-2; D gene unclear. This CDR3 region has 13 residues. Germline V CDR1 and CDR2: DFQATT, SNEGSKA (reference sequence). V lost 4 bases and J 6 bases, leaving 12 bases between the germline ends. CDR3 in DNA: TGCAGTGCTATCCGGACCAGGCCCGGGGAGCTGTTTTTT. Translated, it gives CSAIRTRPGELFF.

The V call is TRBV5-6, the J call TRBJ2-3; 7 nucleotides line up with TRBD1. After removal of 4 bases from V and 4 bases from J, the junction contained 18 bases not matched to a gene. Looked up from germline, CDR1 is SGHDT and CDR2 is YYEEEE. The CDR3 consists of 18 residues. The CDR3 protein is CASSPLTPEGAAADTQYF. The DNA of the CDR3 is TGTGCCAGCAGCCCACTGACCCCCGAGGGGGCCGCCGCAGATACGCAGTATTTT. Supplemented by reference TRBV5-6 and TRBJ2-3, the full variable domain reads DAGVTQSPTHLIKTRGQQVTLRCSPKSGHDTVSWYQQALGQGPQFIFQYYEEEERQRGNFPDRFSGHQFPNYSSELNVNALLLGDSALYLCASSPLTPEGAAADTQYFGPGTRLTVL.